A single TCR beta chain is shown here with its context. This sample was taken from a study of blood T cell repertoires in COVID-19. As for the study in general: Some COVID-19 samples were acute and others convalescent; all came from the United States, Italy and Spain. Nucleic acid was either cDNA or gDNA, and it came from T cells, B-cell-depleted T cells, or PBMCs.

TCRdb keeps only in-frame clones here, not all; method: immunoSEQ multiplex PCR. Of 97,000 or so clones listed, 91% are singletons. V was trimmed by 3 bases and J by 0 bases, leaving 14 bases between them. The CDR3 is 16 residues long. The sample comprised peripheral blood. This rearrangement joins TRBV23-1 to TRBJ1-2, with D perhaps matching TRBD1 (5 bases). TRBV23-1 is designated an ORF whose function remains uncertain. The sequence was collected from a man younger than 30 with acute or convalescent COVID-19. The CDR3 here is CASSHRRQRSNYGYTF. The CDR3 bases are TGCGCCAGCAGTCACCGCCGACAGCGCTCTAACTATGGCTACACCTTC.